Shown below are 27 T cell receptor beta chains from a single sample sequenced in a study of T cell responses to AZD1222 COVID-19 vaccine. Some clones are missing from TCRdb's copy, which holds only in-frame ones; the method was immunoSEQ multiplex PCR. The table includes 130,000 to 150,000 clones, around nine tenths detected once. This specimen was peripheral blood, taken on day 0 of MenACWY control vaccination. These receptor sequences come from an adult in good health.

Only a few counts were recorded for this clone. The chain joins TRBV28 to TRBJ1-2, with TRBD1 as a possible D gene (6 bases). The CDR3 totals 15 residues. From germline, CDR1 is MDHEN and CDR2 SYDVKM. Trimming pared 5 bases from V and 2 bases from J, leaving 15 bases between. CDR3 sequence reads: CASSPSGTLNYGYTF. In DNA, the CDR3 is TGTGCCAGCAGTCCGTCCGGGACATTAAACTATGGCTACACCTTC.

The chain joins TRBV27 to TRBJ1-2; 9 nucleotides align to TRBD1. This CDR3 contains 15 residues. Germline assignment: CDR1 MNHEY and CDR2 SMNVEV (reference sequence). The V gene end was trimmed by 9 bases and the J gene end by 4 bases; junction bases not matched to a gene: 12. CDR3 region: CARGTGNSSGYGYTF. DNA of the CDR3: TGTGCCAGGGGGACAGGGAATTCGTCGGGCTATGGCTACACCTTC.

This chain links TRBV7-2 with TRBJ2-4, with 7 bases fitting TRBD2. V lost 3 bases to trimming and J lost 7 bases; unmatched junction nucleotides: 6. CDR3 size: 14 residues. CDR1 is SGHTA, CDR2 FQGNSA, per germline. This CDR3 is CASSLEGGPNIQYF. CDR3 nucleotides: TGTGCCAGCAGCTTGGAGGGAGGGCCGAACATTCAGTACTTC.

The V and J genes are TRBV21-1 and TRBJ1-1. TRBV21-1 is a documented pseudogene. The CDR3 totals 14 residues. For the CDR3, the DNA is TGTGCCAGCAGACGTAACGGGTGTCGGACTGAAGCTTTCTTT. This translates into CASRRNGCRTEAFF.

The chain is built from TRBV27 and TRBJ2-1; D call uncertain. Germline V gives CDR1 MNHEY, CDR2 SMNVEV (reference sequence). Trimming removed 0 bases from V and 6 bases from J, with 6 bases in between. There are 13 residues in the CDR3. CDR3 sequence reads: CASSLSWGNEQFF. CDR3 DNA sequence: TGTGCCAGCAGTTTATCGTGGGGCAATGAGCAGTTCTTC.

The rearrangement uses TRBV10-3 and TRBJ1-5; possibly TRBD1 for D (6 bases). The V end was cut by 6 bases, the J end by 2 bases, with 14 bases between. The germline V gene has CDR1 ENHRY and CDR2 SYGVKD. This CDR3 region has 15 residues. The CDR3 DNA follows: TGTGCCATCAGCGCCGGACAGCCCCGCAATCAGCCCCAGCATTTT. This sequence encodes CAISAGQPRNQPQHF.

The chain uses TRBV28 and TRBJ2-4, with D possibly being TRBD2 (6 bases). Germline CDR1 and CDR2: MDHEN and SYDVKM. The V end lost 4 bases, the J end lost 6 bases, and 16 bases lay between the germline ends. The CDR3 consists of 15 residues. CDR3: CASSSPTSPGNIQYF. In DNA form, the CDR3 reads TGTGCCAGCAGTTCCCCAACTAGCCCCGGAAACATTCAGTACTTC.

There are a few counts of this clone. The chain combines TRBV27 with TRBJ2-7, with 10 bases aligning to TRBD2. The V gene's germline CDR1 is MNHEY and CDR2 SMNVEV (reference sequence). The CDR3 runs 15 residues. V shed 6 bases and J 0 bases; nucleotides not matched to a gene: 5. In nucleotides, the CDR3 is TGTGCCAGCAGGGCAAGCGGGAGGGTCTCCTACGAGCAGTACTTC. It specifies CASRASGRVSYEQYF.

The chain is built from TRBV10-1 and TRBJ2-1; TRBD2 agrees at 7 bases. The V gene's germline CDR1 is WNHNN and CDR2 SYGVQD (reference sequence). V gave up 5 bases and J gave up 6 bases; unmatched junction bases: 13. The CDR3 sequence is 16 residues long. The CDR3 DNA reads TGCGCCAGCAGTCACTTTTCCCGGGGACTACGCAATGAGCAGTTCTTC. Translation: CASSHFSRGLRNEQFF.

The chain has TRBV4-2 and TRBJ2-2; a weak D match, TRBD2 (5 bases). V was cut by 0 bases and J by 1 base, with 12 bases left in between. Germline CDR1 and CDR2: LGHNA and YNFKEQ. The CDR3 length is 17 residues. The CDR3 region has the DNA TGTGCCAGCAGCCAAGAGACGGGGTCAGGGAACACCGGGGAGCTGTTTTTT. Amino acids: CASSQETGSGNTGELFF.

This chain uses TRBV4-1 with TRBJ2-1; 8 nucleotides match TRBD2. Germline-derived CDR1 and CDR2 are MGHRA and YSYEKL. The CDR3 loop spans 15 amino acids. V gave up 4 bases and J gave up 1 base; unmatched junction bases: 3. This chain's CDR3 is CASSLIAGSYNEQFF. The CDR3 DNA reads as TGCGCCAGCAGCCTAATAGCGGGGTCCTACAATGAGCAGTTCTTC.

In this sample, this clone turned up a few times. The genes are TRBV30 and TRBJ1-4; D is possibly TRBD1 (5 bases). Per germline, CDR1 GTSNPN and CDR2 SVGIG (reference sequence). The V end lost 5 bases, the J end lost 3 bases, and 10 bases lay between the germline ends. This CDR3 has 13 amino acids. CDR3 bases: TGTGCCTGGTCCCGGGGGGCTAATGAAAAACTGTTTTTT. Its protein is CAWSRGANEKLFF.

The rearrangement uses TRBV10-3 and TRBJ2-1, with D tentatively TRBD2 (6 bases). Trimming removed 5 bases from V and 6 bases from J, with 17 bases in between. The length of the CDR3 is 15 residues. Per germline, CDR1 ENHRY and CDR2 SYGVKD. The CDR3 loop is CAISHGGPQPNEQFF. The CDR3 nucleotides read TGTGCCATCAGTCACGGGGGACCCCAGCCCAATGAGCAGTTCTTC.

This clone was detected once. The J gene is TRBJ1-4, the V gene TRBV30, with D possibly TRBD1 on 6 matching bases. Trimming shortened V by 3 bases and J by 7 bases, and 15 bases separated the two germline ends. Looked up from germline, CDR1 is GTSNPN and CDR2 is SVGIG (reference sequence). This CDR3 comprises 14 residues. CDR3 loop: CAWSRTVSGEKLFF. The CDR3 nucleotides are TGTGCCTGGAGCCGGACAGTCTCTGGTGAAAAACTGTTTTTT.

The chain recombines TRBV5-1 with TRBJ2-7; the D is unclear. V was clipped by 1 base and J by 3 bases, with 8 bases between them. The length of the CDR3 is 13 residues. Germline-derived CDR1 and CDR2 are SGHRS and YFSETQ. The DNA of the CDR3 is TGCGCCAGCAGCTTGTTTCAGAGCTACGAGCAGTACTTC. Translated, it gives CASSLFQSYEQYF.

This chain links TRBV7-9 with TRBJ1-5, with 8 nucleotides matching TRBD1. CDR1 is SEHNR, CDR2 FQNEAQ, per germline (reference sequence). V lost 0 bases, J lost 3 bases, and 7 bases stayed unmatched. The CDR3 contains 17 residues. For the CDR3, the DNA is TGTGCCAGCAGCTTAGCGGGGACAGGCAAATCCAATCAGCCCCAGCATTTT. It yields the protein CASSLAGTGKSNQPQHF. Full variable domain (remainder filled in from reference TRBV7-9 and TRBJ1-5): DTGVSQNPRHKITKRGQNVTFRCDPISEHNRLYWYRQTLGQGPEFLTYFQNEAQLEKSRLLSDRFSAERPKGSFSTLEIQRTEQGDSAMYLCASSLAGTGKSNQPQHFGDGTRLSIL.

The V call is TRBV19, the J call TRBJ1-4, with D perhaps matching TRBD1 (6 bases). The germline gives CDR1 LNHDA, CDR2 SQIVND (reference sequence). The length of the CDR3 is 15 residues. Trimming left V 1 base short and J 3 bases short, with 9 bases between. The chain's CDR3 is CASSIGTASNEKLFF. The CDR3 region has the DNA TGTGCCAGTAGTATAGGGACAGCTTCTAATGAAAAACTGTTTTTT.

This chain's CDR3 is CATSDSRTGTYGYTF. In DNA form, the CDR3 reads TGTGCCACCAGTGATTCCCGGACAGGGACGTATGGCTACACCTTC. V usage is TRBV24-1 and J usage is TRBJ1-2; 8 bases fit TRBD1. Germline V gives CDR1 KGHDR, CDR2 SFDVKD. Unmatched junction bases numbered 6, after V lost 2 bases and J lost 5 bases. The CDR3 loop spans 15 amino acids.

In its sample, this clone was seen once. The chain carries TRBV18 and TRBJ1-1; D gene ambiguous. CDR1 and CDR2 from the germline V gene are KGHSH and LQKENI. The ends were cut back, 2 bases at V and 6 bases at J, with 10 bases in the middle. This CDR3 region has 13 residues. The CDR3: CASSPFSGAEAFF. CDR3 DNA: TGTGCCAGCTCACCATTTTCCGGCGCTGAAGCTTTCTTT.

The chain uses TRBV18 and TRBJ1-2; no definite D call. The V end lost 5 bases, the J end lost 2 bases, and 9 bases lay between the germline ends. The CDR3 covers 13 residues. CDR1 and CDR2 (germline): KGHSH, LQKENI. The CDR3 reads CASSDGANYGYTF. In nucleotides, the CDR3 is TGTGCCAGCTCAGACGGAGCGAACTATGGCTACACCTTC.

The V gene is TRBV19, the J gene TRBJ1-2; the match to TRBD1 covers 7 bases. CDR3 length: 13 amino acids. The germline V gene encodes CDR1 LNHDA and CDR2 SQIVND (reference sequence). J lost 5 bases, V lost 10 bases, and 10 bases had no gene match. DNA of the CDR3: TGTGCCACCCAGGGGGTGGCCCGATATGGCTACACCTTC. Translating it yields CATQGVARYGYTF. The full variable domain, with the rest looked up from reference TRBV19 and TRBJ1-2, is DGGITQSPKYLFRKEGQNVTLSCEQNLNHDAMYWYRQDPGQGLRLIYYSQIVNDFQKGDIAEGYSVSREKKESFPLTVTSAQKNPTAFYLCATQGVARYGYTFGSGTRLTVV.

V gene TRBV7-3 combines with J gene TRBJ2-1; D is possibly TRBD1 or TRBD2 (5 bases each). The CDR3 has 13 residues. The germline V and J ends were trimmed by 5 bases and 9 bases, with 14 bases remaining between them. Germline CDR1 is SGHTA and CDR2 is FQGTGA. The CDR3 sequence: CASSQGLAGEQFF. CDR3 nucleotides: TGTGCCAGCAGCCAGGGCCTAGCAGGTGAGCAGTTCTTC.

The rearrangement joins TRBV30 to TRBJ2-7; 7 bases agree with TRBD1. V dropped 1 base and J dropped 2; count of bases not matched to a gene: 5. CDR3 length: 14 residues. The germline V gene encodes CDR1 GTSNPN and CDR2 SVGIG (reference sequence). The CDR3 DNA reads TGTGCCTGGAGTGGACAGGGTCGACCCTACGAGCAGTACTTC. This codes for CAWSGQGRPYEQYF. Based on the CDR3 plus reference TRBV30 and TRBJ2-7, the full variable domain is SQTIHQWPATLVQPVGSPLSLECTVEGTSNPNLYWYRQAAGRGLQLLFYSVGIGQISSEVPQNLSASRPQDRQFILSSKKLLLSDSGFYLCAWSGQGRPYEQYFGPGTRLTVT.

The CDR3 nucleotides read TGTGCCAGTAGTATAGGTGCTTTTCTCCAGCCCCAGCATTTT. Translated: CASSIGAFLQPQHF. V gene TRBV19 combines with J gene TRBJ1-5; D not resolved. Per germline, CDR1 LNHDA and CDR2 SQIVND (reference sequence). Trimming removed 1 base from V and 7 bases from J, with 11 bases in between. The CDR3 is made up of 14 amino acids.

V and J are TRBV5-1 and TRBJ2-7; TRBD1 agrees at 8 bases. This CDR3 is built from 15 residues. V shed 0 bases, J shed 7 bases, and the junction held 9 bases outside the gene matches. Per the germline V gene, CDR1 is SGHRS and CDR2 is YFSETQ. The CDR3 region is CASSLGRRGQGEQYF. For the CDR3, the DNA is TGCGCCAGCAGCTTGGGCCGCAGGGGGCAAGGAGAGCAGTACTTC. The variable domain in full, with the rest retrieved from reference TRBV5-1 and TRBJ2-7, is KAGVTQTPRYLIKTRGQQVTLSCSPISGHRSVSWYQQTPGQGLQFLFEYFSETQRNKGNFPGRFSGRQFSNSRSEMNVSTLELGDSALYLCASSLGRRGQGEQYFGPGTRLTVT.

The chain uses TRBV7-6 and TRBJ2-7, with D possibly being TRBD1 (6 bases). Germline values: CDR1 SGHVS, CDR2 FNYEAQ. This CDR3 contains 11 residues. V lost 4 bases and J lost 13, with 14 bases in between. DNA of the CDR3: TGTGCCAGCAGCTCGACAGGAACTAAATACTTC. Its protein product is CASSSTGTKYF.

The chain has TRBV9 and TRBJ1-6; TRBD1 matches 8 bases. This CDR3 contains 13 residues. Germline CDR1 reads SGDLS; CDR2 reads YYNGEE. Germline trimming cut 7 bases from V and 9 bases from J; bases unmatched to any gene: 6. CDR3 region: CASGQGESSPLHF. The CDR3 DNA is TGTGCCAGCGGACAGGGTGAGAGTTCACCCCTCCACTTT.